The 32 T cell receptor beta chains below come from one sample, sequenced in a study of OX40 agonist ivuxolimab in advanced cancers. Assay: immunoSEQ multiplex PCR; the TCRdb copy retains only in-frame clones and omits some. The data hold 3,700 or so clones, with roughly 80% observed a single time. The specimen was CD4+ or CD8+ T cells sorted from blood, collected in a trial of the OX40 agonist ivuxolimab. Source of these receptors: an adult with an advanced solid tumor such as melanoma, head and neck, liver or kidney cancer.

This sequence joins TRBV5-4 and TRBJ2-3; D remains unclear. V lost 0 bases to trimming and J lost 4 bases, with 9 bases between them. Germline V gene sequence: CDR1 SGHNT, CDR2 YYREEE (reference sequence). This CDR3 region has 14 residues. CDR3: CASSLAGDPDTQYF. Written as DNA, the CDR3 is TGTGCCAGCAGCTTGGCAGGAGATCCAGATACGCAGTATTTT.

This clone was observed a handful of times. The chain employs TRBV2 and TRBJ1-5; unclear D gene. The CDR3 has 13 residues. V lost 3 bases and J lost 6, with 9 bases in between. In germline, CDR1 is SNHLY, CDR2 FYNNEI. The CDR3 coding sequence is TGTGCCAGCAGTGAGTGGGTTAGTCAGCCCCAGCATTTT. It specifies CASSEWVSQPQHF.

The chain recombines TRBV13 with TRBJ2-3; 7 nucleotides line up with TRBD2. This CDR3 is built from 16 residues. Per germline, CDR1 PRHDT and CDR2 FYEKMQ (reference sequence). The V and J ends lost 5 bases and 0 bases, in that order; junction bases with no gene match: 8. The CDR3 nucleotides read TGTGCCAGCAGCCCCTCGCGGGGGACTAGCACAGATACGCAGTATTTT. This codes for CASSPSRGTSTDTQYF. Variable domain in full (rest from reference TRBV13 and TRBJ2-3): AAGVIQSPRHLIKEKRETATLKCYPIPRHDTVYWYQQGPGQDPQFLISFYEKMQSDKGSIPDRFSAQQFSDYHSELNMSSLELGDSALYFCASSPSRGTSTDTQYFGPGTRLTVL.

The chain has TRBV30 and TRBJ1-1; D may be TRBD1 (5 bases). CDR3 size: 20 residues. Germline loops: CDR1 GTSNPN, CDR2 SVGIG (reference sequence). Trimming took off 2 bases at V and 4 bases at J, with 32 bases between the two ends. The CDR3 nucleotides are TGTGCCTGGAGTAAGGCAGGGCGCGGGTTATCCACTGAAGCCTTCACTGAAGCTTTCTTT. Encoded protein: CAWSKAGRGLSTEAFTEAFF.

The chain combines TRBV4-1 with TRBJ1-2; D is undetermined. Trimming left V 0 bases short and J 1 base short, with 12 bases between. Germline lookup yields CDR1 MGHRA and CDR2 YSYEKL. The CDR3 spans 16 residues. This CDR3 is CASSQDPQVRNYGYTF. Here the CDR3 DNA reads TGCGCCAGCAGCCAAGATCCCCAGGTTCGTAACTATGGCTACACCTTC.

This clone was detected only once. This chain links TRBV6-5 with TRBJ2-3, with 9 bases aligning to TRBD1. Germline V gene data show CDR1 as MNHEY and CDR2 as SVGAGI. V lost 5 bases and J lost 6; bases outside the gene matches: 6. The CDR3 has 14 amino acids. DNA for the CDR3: TGTGCCAGCAGTCCGGGGACAGGGTTGGATACGCAGTATTTT. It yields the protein CASSPGTGLDTQYF.

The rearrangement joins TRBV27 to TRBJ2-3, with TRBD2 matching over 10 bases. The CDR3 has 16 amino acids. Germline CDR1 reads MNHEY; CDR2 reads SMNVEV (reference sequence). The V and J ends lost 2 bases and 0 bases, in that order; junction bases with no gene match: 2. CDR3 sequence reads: CASSLVAGGSTDTQYF. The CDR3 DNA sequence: TGTGCCAGCAGTTTAGTAGCGGGGGGAAGCACAGATACGCAGTATTTT.

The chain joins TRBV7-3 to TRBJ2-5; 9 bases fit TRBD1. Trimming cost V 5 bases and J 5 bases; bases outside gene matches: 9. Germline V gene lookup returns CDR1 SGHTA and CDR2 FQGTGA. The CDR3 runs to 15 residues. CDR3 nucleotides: TGTGCCAGCAGCCCCCATGGGACAGGGCTGGAGACCCAGTACTTC. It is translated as CASSPHGTGLETQYF. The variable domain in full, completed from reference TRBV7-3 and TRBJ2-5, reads GAGVSQTPSNKVTEKGKYVELRCDPISGHTALYWYRQSLGQGPEFLIYFQGTGAADDSGLPNDRFFAVRPEGSVSTLKIQRTERGDSAVYLCASSPHGTGLETQYFGPGTRLLVL.

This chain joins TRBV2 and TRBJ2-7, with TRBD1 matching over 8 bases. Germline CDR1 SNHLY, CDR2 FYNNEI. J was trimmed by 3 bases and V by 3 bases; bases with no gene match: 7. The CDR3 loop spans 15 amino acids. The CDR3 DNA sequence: TGTGCCAGCAGTGAGAGGGACAGGAGATTCTACGAGCAGTACTTC. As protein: CASSERDRRFYEQYF.

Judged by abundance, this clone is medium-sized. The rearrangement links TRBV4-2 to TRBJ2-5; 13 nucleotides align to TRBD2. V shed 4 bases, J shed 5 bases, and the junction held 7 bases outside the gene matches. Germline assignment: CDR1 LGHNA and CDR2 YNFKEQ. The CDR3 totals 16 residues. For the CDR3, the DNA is TGTGCCAGCAGCCCCACTAGCGGGGGGGTAAGGGAGACCCAGTACTTC. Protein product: CASSPTSGGVRETQYF.

The CDR3 nucleotides read TGTGCCAGTAGTATAATGGGCTGGGATGCTAACTATGGCTACACCTTC. It codes for CASSIMGWDANYGYTF. The chain recombines TRBV19 with TRBJ1-2, with D uncertain. The CDR3 length is 16 residues. The V end was cut by 2 bases, the J end by 0 bases, with 13 bases between. The germline V gene has CDR1 LNHDA and CDR2 SQIVND (reference sequence).

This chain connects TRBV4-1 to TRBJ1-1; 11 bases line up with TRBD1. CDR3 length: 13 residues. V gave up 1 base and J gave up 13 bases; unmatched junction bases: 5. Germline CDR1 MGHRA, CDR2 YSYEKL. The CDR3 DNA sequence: TGCGCCAGCAGCCAAGCGGGACAGGGGGGCGATTTCTTT. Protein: CASSQAGQGGDFF.

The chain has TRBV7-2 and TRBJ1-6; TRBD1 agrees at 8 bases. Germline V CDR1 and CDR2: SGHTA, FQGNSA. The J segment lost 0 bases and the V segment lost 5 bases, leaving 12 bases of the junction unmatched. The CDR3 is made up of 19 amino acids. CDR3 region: CASSRDRGLPRSYNSPLHF. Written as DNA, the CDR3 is TGTGCCAGCAGCCGAGACAGGGGTCTTCCCCGCTCCTATAATTCACCCCTCCACTTT.

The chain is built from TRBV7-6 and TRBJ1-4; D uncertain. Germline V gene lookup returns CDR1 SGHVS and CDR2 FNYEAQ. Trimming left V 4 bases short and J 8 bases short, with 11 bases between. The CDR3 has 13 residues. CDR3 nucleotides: TGTGCCAGCAGCTCCGGAGCCGAGGAAAAACTGTTTTTT. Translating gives CASSSGAEEKLFF.

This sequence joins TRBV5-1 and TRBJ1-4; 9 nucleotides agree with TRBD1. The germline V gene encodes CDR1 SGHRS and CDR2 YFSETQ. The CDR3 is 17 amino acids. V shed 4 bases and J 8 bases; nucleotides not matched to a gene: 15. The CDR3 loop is CASSDGQGRWLSEKLFF. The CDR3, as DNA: TGCGCCAGCAGCGACGGACAGGGGAGATGGCTAAGCGAAAAACTGTTTTTT.

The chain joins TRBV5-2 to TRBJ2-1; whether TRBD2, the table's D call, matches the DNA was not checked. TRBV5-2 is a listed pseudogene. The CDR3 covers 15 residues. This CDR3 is CASSHLAGANNEQFF. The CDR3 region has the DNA TGCGCCAGCAGCCACCTAGCGGGGGCCAACAATGAGCAGTTCTTC.

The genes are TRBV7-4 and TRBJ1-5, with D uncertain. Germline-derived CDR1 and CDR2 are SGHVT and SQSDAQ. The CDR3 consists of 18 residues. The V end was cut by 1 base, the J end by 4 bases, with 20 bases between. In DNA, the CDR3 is TGTGCCAGCAGCTTAGAACGTGGGTCGCTAATTCTTAATCAGCCCCAGCATTTT. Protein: CASSLERGSLILNQPQHF. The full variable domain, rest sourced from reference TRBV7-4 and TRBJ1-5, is GAGVSQSPRYKVAKRGRDVALRCDSISGHVTLYWYRQTLGQGSEVLTYSQSDAQRDKSGRPSGRFSAERPERSVSTLKIQRTEQGDSAVYLCASSLERGSLILNQPQHFGDGTRLSIL.

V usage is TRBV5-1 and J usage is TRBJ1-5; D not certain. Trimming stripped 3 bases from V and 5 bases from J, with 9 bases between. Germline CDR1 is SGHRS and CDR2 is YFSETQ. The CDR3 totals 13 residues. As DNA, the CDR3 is TGCGCCAGCAGCTACGGGGATGATCAGCCCCAGCATTTT. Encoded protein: CASSYGDDQPQHF.

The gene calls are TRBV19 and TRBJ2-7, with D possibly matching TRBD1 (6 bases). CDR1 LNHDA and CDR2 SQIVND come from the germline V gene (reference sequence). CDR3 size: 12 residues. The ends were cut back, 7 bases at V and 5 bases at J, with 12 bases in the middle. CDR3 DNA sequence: TGTGCCAGTAACACAGGGTTTCACGAGCAGTACTTC. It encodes CASNTGFHEQYF.

CDR3 amino acids: CASSVALGVYTF. CDR3 coding DNA: TGTGCCAGCAGCGTAGCCCTCGGTGTATACACCTTC. V and J are TRBV9 and TRBJ1-2; no clear D. With 0 bases removed from V and 11 bases from J, the gap between germline ends came to 11 bases. CDR3 size: 12 residues. Germline values: CDR1 SGDLS, CDR2 YYNGEE.

The CDR3 here is CSVEDHMRGYGYTF. CDR3 nucleotides: TGCAGCGTTGAAGATCATATGAGGGGCTATGGCTACACCTTC. This chain links TRBV29-1 with TRBJ1-2; tentatively, D is TRBD1 (5 bases). The CDR3 is made up of 14 amino acids. CDR1 SQVTM and CDR2 ANQGSEA come from the germline V gene. Between the trimmed V and J ends, which lost 0 bases and 4 bases, there was a span of 12 bases.

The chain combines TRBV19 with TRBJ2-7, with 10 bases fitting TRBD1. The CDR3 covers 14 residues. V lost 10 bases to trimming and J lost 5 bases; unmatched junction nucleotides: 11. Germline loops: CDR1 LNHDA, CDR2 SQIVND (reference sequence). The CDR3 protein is CATKTGTGVHEQYF. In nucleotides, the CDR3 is TGTGCCACCAAAACCGGGACAGGGGTCCACGAGCAGTACTTC.

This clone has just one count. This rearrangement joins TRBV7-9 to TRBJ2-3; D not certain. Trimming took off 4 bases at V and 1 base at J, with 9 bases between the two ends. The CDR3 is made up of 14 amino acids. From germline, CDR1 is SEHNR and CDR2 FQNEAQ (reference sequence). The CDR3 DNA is TGTGCCAGCAGCTCCCCGGGTGGCACAGATACGCAGTATTTT. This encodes CASSSPGGTDTQYF.

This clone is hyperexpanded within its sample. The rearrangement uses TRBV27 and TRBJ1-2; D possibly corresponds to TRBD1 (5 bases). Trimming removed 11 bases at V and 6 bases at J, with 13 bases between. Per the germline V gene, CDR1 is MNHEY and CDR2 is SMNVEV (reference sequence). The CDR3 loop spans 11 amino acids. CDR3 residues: CARDCRHGYTF. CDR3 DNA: TGTGCCCGGGACTGTCGACATGGCTACACCTTC.

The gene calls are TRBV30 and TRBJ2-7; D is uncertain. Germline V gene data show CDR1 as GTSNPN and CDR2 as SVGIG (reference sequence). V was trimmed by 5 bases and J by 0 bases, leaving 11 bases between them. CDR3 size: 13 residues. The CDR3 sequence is CAWFSRDSYEQYF. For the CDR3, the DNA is TGTGCCTGGTTTTCTAGGGACTCCTACGAGCAGTACTTC.

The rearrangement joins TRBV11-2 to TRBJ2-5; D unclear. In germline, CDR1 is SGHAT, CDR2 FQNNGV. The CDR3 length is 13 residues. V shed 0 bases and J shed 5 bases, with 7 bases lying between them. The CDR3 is CASSLDHGETQYF. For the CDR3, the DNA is TGTGCCAGCAGCTTAGATCATGGGGAGACCCAGTACTTC.

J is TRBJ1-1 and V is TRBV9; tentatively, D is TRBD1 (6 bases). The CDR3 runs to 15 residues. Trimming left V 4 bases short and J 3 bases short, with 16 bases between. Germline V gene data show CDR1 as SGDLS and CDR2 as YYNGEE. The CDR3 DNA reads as TGTGCCAGCAGCCCCCGGACTTCAGGGGACACTGAAGCTTTCTTT. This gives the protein CASSPRTSGDTEAFF.

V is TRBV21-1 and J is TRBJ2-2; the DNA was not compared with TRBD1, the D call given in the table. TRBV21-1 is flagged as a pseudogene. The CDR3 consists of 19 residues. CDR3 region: CASSKAPPIRGLNTGELFF. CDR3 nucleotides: TGTGCCAGCAGCAAAGCGCCCCCCATCAGGGGGCTGAACACCGGGGAGCTGTTTTTT.

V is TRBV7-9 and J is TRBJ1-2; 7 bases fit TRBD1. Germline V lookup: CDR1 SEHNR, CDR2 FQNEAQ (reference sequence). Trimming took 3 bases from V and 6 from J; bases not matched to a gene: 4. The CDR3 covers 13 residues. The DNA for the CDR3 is TGTGCCAGCAGCTTTCGGGACAGAAATGGCTACACCTTC. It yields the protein CASSFRDRNGYTF.

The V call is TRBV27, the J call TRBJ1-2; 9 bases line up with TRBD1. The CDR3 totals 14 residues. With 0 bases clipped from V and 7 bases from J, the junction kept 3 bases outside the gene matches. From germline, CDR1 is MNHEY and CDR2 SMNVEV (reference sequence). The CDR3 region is CASSLSGTGSGYTF. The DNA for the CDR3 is TGTGCCAGCAGTTTATCCGGGACAGGGTCTGGCTACACCTTC.

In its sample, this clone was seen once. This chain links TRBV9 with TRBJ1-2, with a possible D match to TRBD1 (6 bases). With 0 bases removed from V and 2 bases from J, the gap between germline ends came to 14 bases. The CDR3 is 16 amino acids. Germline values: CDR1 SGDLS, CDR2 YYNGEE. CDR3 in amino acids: CASSVELAGENYGYTF. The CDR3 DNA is TGTGCCAGCAGCGTAGAATTGGCAGGGGAGAACTATGGCTACACCTTC.

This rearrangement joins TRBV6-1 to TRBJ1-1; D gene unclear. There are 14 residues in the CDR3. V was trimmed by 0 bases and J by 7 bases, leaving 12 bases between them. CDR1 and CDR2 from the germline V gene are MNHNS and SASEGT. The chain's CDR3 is CASSEAGAAYEAFF. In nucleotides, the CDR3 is TGTGCCAGCAGTGAAGCTGGAGCGGCATATGAAGCTTTCTTT.